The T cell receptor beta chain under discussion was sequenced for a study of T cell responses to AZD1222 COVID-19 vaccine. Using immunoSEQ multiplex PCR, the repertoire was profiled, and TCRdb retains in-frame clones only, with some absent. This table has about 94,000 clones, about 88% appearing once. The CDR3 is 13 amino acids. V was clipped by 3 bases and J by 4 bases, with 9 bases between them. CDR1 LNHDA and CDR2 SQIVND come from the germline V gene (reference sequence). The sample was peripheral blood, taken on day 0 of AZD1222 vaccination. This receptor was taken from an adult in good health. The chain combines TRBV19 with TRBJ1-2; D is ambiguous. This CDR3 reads CASSISQSYGYTF. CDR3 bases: TGTGCCAGTAGTATCTCCCAATCCTATGGCTACACCTTC.